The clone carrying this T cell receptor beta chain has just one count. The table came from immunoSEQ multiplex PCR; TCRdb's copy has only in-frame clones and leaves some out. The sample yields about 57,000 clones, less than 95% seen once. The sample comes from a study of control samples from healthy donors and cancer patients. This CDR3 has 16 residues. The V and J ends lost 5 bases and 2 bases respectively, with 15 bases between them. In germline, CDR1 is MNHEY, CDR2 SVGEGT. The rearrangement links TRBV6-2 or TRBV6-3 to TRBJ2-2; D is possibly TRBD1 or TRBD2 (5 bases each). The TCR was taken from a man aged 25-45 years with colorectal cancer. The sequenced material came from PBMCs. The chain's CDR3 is CASSPRGKPNTGELFF. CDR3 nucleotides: TGTGCCAGCAGTCCCCGGGGCAAGCCCAACACCGGGGAGCTGTTTTTT.